Sequencing of this T cell receptor (beta chain) was carried out in a study of control samples from healthy donors and cancer patients. Using immunoSEQ multiplex PCR, the repertoire was profiled, and TCRdb retains in-frame clones only, with some absent. The sample contains approximately 170,000 clones, about 86% of which appear only once. The CDR3 has 14 amino acids. Germline loops: CDR1 GTSNPN, CDR2 SVGIG (reference sequence). V dropped 3 bases and J dropped 3 bases, with 14 bases sitting between them. Sequenced input: blood. The source is a woman in her 30s in good health. The rearrangement joins TRBV30 to TRBJ1-1; D perhaps matches TRBD1 (6 bases). DNA of the CDR3: TGTGCCTGGAGGCCGGGGGGCCTTTACACTGAAGCTTTCTTT. It translates to CAWRPGGLYTEAFF.